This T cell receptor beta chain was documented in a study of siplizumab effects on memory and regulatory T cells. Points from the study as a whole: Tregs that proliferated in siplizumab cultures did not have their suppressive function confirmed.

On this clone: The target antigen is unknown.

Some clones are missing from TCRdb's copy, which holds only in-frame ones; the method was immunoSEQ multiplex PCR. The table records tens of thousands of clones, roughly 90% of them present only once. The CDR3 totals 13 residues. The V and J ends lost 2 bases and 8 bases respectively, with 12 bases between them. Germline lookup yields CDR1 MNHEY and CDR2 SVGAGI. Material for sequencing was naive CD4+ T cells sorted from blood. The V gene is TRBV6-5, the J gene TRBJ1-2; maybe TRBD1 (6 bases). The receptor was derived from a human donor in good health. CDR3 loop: CASSYGQNSGYTF. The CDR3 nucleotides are TGTGCCAGCAGTTACGGACAGAATTCGGGCTACACCTTC.